The next 23 T cell receptor beta chains were all read from a single sample in a study of T cell repertoires in cytomegalovirus infection. A single record per CDR3 protein comes from TCRdb applying MiXCR to the reads. The sample lists a few hundred thousand distinct CDR3 sequences; 17% were seen once. The sequenced sample consisted of CD8+ T cells from PBMCs. The receptors derive from a human donor in good health (CMV status not recorded). Some clones in this sample may be carry-over from other donors' samples.

This clonotype was counted at least ten times. The rearrangement links TRBV10-3 to TRBJ2-7; 8 bases map to TRBD1. This CDR3 is 21 amino acids long. Germline CDR1 ENHRY, CDR2 SYGVKD. Trimming removed 0 bases from V and 1 base from J; junction bases left unmatched: 20. In nucleotides, the CDR3 is TGTGCCATCAGTGAGTCTGGATTAGTTGTCACAGGGGGTCCCTTATCCTACGAGCAGTACTTC. It codes for CAISESGLVVTGGPLSYEQYF.

This clonotype has a handful of counts. This chain joins TRBV29-1 and TRBJ1-3; TRBD1 aligns across 7 bases. The CDR3 length is 14 residues. CDR1 SQVTM and CDR2 ANQGSEA come from the germline V gene. V lost 4 bases, J lost 4 bases, and 7 bases stayed unmatched. CDR3 DNA: TGCAGCGTTGGAGGGGGCACTTTAGGAAACACCATATATTTT. It yields the protein CSVGGGTLGNTIYF.

This clonotype was counted ten times or more. In DNA form, the CDR3 reads TGTGCCAGCAGTATCCACCGGGACAGTAAACTAACCTCCGACTATGGCTACACCTTC. Its translation: CASSIHRDSKLTSDYGYTF. This sequence joins TRBV6-2 or TRBV6-3 and TRBJ1-2, with TRBD1 matching 7 bases. This CDR3 contains 19 residues. CDR1 is MNHEY and CDR2 is SVGEGT in the germline V gene. The junction had 21 bases not matched to a gene; V was cut back by 5 bases and J by 3 bases.

This clonotype was seen a few times. This chain uses TRBV4-3 with TRBJ2-1, with 15 positions matching TRBD2. V was clipped by 0 bases and J by 8 bases; unmatched bases: 17. There are 21 residues in the CDR3. The germline V gene has CDR1 LGHNA and CDR2 YSLEER. CDR3 coding DNA: TGCGCCAGCAGCCAAGATCTTGACGGACTAGCGGGGGGGCATTCTGTCGATGAGCAGTTCTTC. Its protein product is CASSQDLDGLAGGHSVDEQFF.

This clonotype came up many times. This chain connects TRBV12-5 to TRBJ1-2; 7 bases line up with TRBD1. Germline trimming cut 6 bases from V and 0 bases from J; bases unmatched to any gene: 10. The CDR3 runs to 16 residues. Germline V gene sequence: CDR1 LGHNT, CDR2 FRNRAP. CDR3 coding DNA: TGTGCTAGTGGGAACGACCGGACAGGAGCTAACTATGGCTACACCTTC. It codes for CASGNDRTGANYGYTF.

V and J are TRBV13 and TRBJ2-5, with D unresolved. The CDR3 consists of 15 residues. CDR1 is PRHDT and CDR2 is FYEKMQ in the germline V gene (reference sequence). V was clipped by 1 base and J by 5 bases, with 14 bases between them. CDR3 in DNA: TGTGCCAGCAGCTTAGTGGCCGACAATCCCGAGACCCAGTACTTC. Translating gives CASSLVADNPETQYF.

Comment on this clonotype: Mismatch with germline at one junction end may stem from a read error. The chain carries TRBV11-1 and TRBJ1-1; weak D call: TRBD1 (6 bases). The CDR3 has 16 residues. Germline CDR1 and CDR2: SGHAT and FQDESV (reference sequence). The DNA of the CDR3 is TGTGTCAGCAGCTTATCGGGGGCTTCTGTAAGAACTGAAGCTTTCTTT. It specifies CVSSLSGASVRTEAFF.

This chain links TRBV2 with TRBJ2-7; perhaps D is TRBD1 or TRBD2 (7 bases each). Germline CDR1 and CDR2: SNHLY and FYNNEI. CDR3 size: 13 residues. V shed 2 bases and J shed 5 bases, with 10 bases lying between them. The CDR3 reads CASSEPGGDEQYF. As DNA, the CDR3 is TGTGCCAGCAGTGAACCAGGGGGGGACGAGCAGTACTTC.

Only a few counts were recorded for this clonotype. The chain links TRBV25-1 to TRBJ2-6, with a weak D call TRBD2 (5 bases). Germline CDR1 reads MGHDK; CDR2 reads SYGVNS. This CDR3 comprises 17 residues. V lost 0 bases to trimming and J lost 3 bases, with 12 bases between them. The CDR3 coding sequence is TGTGCCAGCAGTGAATACTTCCCCCGGGGTGGGGCCAACGTCCTGACTTTC. Its translation is CASSEYFPRGGANVLTF.

This chain connects TRBV6-2 or TRBV6-3 to TRBJ1-2; TRBD1 aligns across 7 bases. Germline CDR1 is MNHEY and CDR2 is SVGEGT. The trim removed 5 bases at V and 1 base at J, leaving 4 bases unmatched. The CDR3 contains 14 residues. CDR3 coding DNA: TGTGCCAGCAGTCGGACAGGATTTAACTATGGCTACACCTTC. Its translation: CASSRTGFNYGYTF.

This clonotype was counted at least ten times. The V call is TRBV7-2, the J call TRBJ1-1, with D unresolved. Germline CDR1 and CDR2: SGHTA and FQGNSA. V was cut by 1 base and J by 8 bases, with 14 bases left in between. The CDR3 is 14 residues long. CDR3 nucleotides: TGTGCCAGCAGCTTAGAGTGGAGCCCAAGCGAAGCTTTCTTT. This encodes CASSLEWSPSEAFF.

This clonotype occurred many times. The chain joins TRBV2 to TRBJ2-3; 14 bases line up with TRBD2. V was pared by 3 bases and J by 1 base, with 15 bases of the junction left unmatched. The CDR3 extends over 21 amino acids. The germline CDR1 and CDR2 sequences are SNHLY and FYNNEI. In DNA, the CDR3 is TGTGCCAGCAGTGACCCCGGGACTAGCGGGGGAAACCTAGATGGCACAGATACGCAGTATTTT. Protein product: CASSDPGTSGGNLDGTDTQYF.

V usage is TRBV25-1 and J usage is TRBJ2-7, with D possibly being TRBD1 (5 bases). This CDR3 spans 16 amino acids. Germline CDR1 and CDR2: MGHDK and SYGVNS. The V end lost 1 base, the J end lost 3 bases, and 16 bases lay between the germline ends. The CDR3 region is CASSEFGGDRGYEQYF. CDR3 DNA sequence: TGTGCCAGCAGTGAATTTGGTGGAGACAGAGGCTACGAGCAGTACTTC.

This clonotype was counted ten times or more. J is TRBJ1-1 and V is TRBV7-9; D gene ambiguous. The CDR3 has 14 residues. Trimming took off 3 bases at V and 4 bases at J, with 12 bases between the two ends. Germline V lookup: CDR1 SEHNR, CDR2 FQNEAQ (reference sequence). CDR3 residues: CASSFRDRSTEAFF. In DNA form, the CDR3 reads TGTGCCAGCAGCTTTAGGGATAGGAGCACTGAAGCTTTCTTT.

This clonotype was picked up one time. The V call is TRBV28, the J call TRBJ2-5; TRBD2 aligns across 11 bases. Unmatched junction bases numbered 12, after V lost 4 bases and J lost 5 bases. The V gene's germline CDR1 is MDHEN and CDR2 SYDVKM. The CDR3 loop spans 17 amino acids. This CDR3 reads CASSSRLAGGPEETQYF. The CDR3 region has the DNA TGTGCCAGCAGTTCAAGGTTAGCGGGGGGGCCGGAGGAGACCCAGTACTTC.

This clonotype was observed at least ten times. The chain has TRBV4-1 and TRBJ2-7; D perhaps matches TRBD2 (5 bases). Trimming cost V 4 bases and J 2 bases, with 18 bases left between them. CDR3 length equals 16 residues. Germline lookup yields CDR1 MGHRA and CDR2 YSYEKL. CDR3 sequence: CASSPRDGGQTYEQYF. In DNA form, the CDR3 reads TGCGCCAGCAGCCCACGAGATGGAGGCCAGACCTACGAGCAGTACTTC.

The sample holds a few counts of this clonotype. Here the CDR3 DNA reads TGCAGTGCTAGAGATGCGGACGAAATCGGCAATCAGCCCCAGCATTTT. Translating gives CSARDADEIGNQPQHF. The chain carries TRBV20-1 and TRBJ1-5; D is unclear. The CDR3 spans 16 residues. The V gene lost 0 bases and the J gene lost 2 bases, with 14 bases spanning the gap. The V gene's germline CDR1 is DFQATT and CDR2 SNEGSKA (reference sequence).

This clonotype turned up a few times. The CDR3 DNA sequence: TGCAGTGCTAGAGATAGCCAAAGCGGGGGGGCGTTTTACAATGAGCAGTTCTTC. Amino acid sequence: CSARDSQSGGAFYNEQFF. The chain has TRBV20-1 and TRBJ2-1; 10 bases fit TRBD2. Germline CDR1 and CDR2: DFQATT and SNEGSKA (reference sequence). The CDR3 contains 18 residues. Trimming cost V 0 bases and J 4 bases; bases outside gene matches: 12.

Regarding this clonotype: Germline and junction disagree at one end, which may indicate a read error. The genes are TRBV5-3 and TRBJ1-2; D ambiguous. TRBV5-3 is flagged as an ORF with uncertain function. The CDR3 is made up of 16 amino acids. Here the CDR3 DNA reads TGTGCCAGCAGCTTGAGGGTCCCTGAATATAACTATGGCTACACCTTC. Translated, it gives CASSLRVPEYNYGYTF.

This clonotype occurred many times. The chain recombines TRBV7-2 with TRBJ2-7; D might be TRBD1 (7 bases). Between the trimmed V and J ends, which lost 6 bases and 1 base, there was a span of 16 bases. The CDR3 is made up of 15 amino acids. Germline CDR1 and CDR2: SGHTA and FQGNSA. The CDR3 reads CASSRTTGRSYEQYF. The CDR3 DNA follows: TGTGCCAGCAGTAGAACGACAGGGAGGTCCTACGAGCAGTACTTC. Full variable domain (rest looked up from reference TRBV7-2 and TRBJ2-7): GAGVSQSPSNKVTEKGKDVELRCDPISGHTALYWYRQSLGQGLEFLIYFQGNSAPDKSGLPSDRFSAERTGGSVSTLTIQRTQQEDSAVYLCASSRTTGRSYEQYFGPGTRLTVT.

This chain links TRBV7-2 with TRBJ1-4; D not certain. Per germline, CDR1 SGHTA and CDR2 FQGNSA. The CDR3 spans 16 residues. Trimming took off 1 base at V and 0 bases at J, with 9 bases between the two ends. The CDR3 region is CASSLGIFATNEKLFF. DNA of the CDR3: TGTGCCAGCAGCTTAGGGATTTTCGCAACTAATGAAAAACTGTTTTTT.

This clonotype was recorded at least ten times. This chain connects TRBV7-9 to TRBJ2-3; 9 bases agree with TRBD2. CDR3 size: 15 residues. The J segment lost 2 bases and the V segment lost 5 bases, leaving 5 bases of the junction unmatched. In germline, CDR1 is SEHNR, CDR2 FQNEAQ (reference sequence). This chain's CDR3 is CASSTSGGPTDTQYF. The CDR3, as DNA: TGTGCCAGCAGCACCAGCGGGGGGCCCACAGATACGCAGTATTTT. The variable domain in full, completed from reference TRBV7-9 and TRBJ2-3, reads DTGVSQNPRHKITKRGQNVTFRCDPISEHNRLYWYRQTLGQGPEFLTYFQNEAQLEKSRLLSDRFSAERPKGSFSTLEIQRTEQGDSAMYLCASSTSGGPTDTQYFGPGTRLTVL.

This clonotype was detected only a few times. The V gene is TRBV6-2 or TRBV6-3, the J gene TRBJ2-1; D gene unclear. This CDR3 has 13 residues. Germline CDR1 MNHEY, CDR2 SVGEGT. V shed 3 bases and J shed 6 bases, with 9 bases lying between them. CDR3 DNA: TGTGCCAGCAGTTATAGTGGTGTCAATGAGCAGTTCTTC. Translation gives CASSYSGVNEQFF.